This T cell receptor beta chain was sequenced during a study of T-cell memory formation after mild COVID-19. Study summary: Largely donor-specific sequence clusters came from a couple of donors.

Worth noting for this clonotype: The antigen remains undetermined.

Study-level points and caveats: Memory cells collected pre-infection included some clones that later responded, suggesting cross-reactive memory joined.

5'RACE with constant-segment primers built TCRalpha and TCRbeta cDNA libraries with UMIs. TCRdb re-analysed the 5' RACE reads in MiXCR, keeping a single row per CDR3 protein. The sample has tens of thousands of distinct CDR3 sequences; 9.5% to 15% are singletons. The specimen was PBMCs or a T cell subset sorted from them (not recorded which). The TCR originated in a man aged 18 to 29 who had mild COVID-19 (a few samples of this study predate the infection). Cell type and time point are not known.

The CDR3 bases are TGTGCCAGCAGCACAGCCTCCTATGGCTACACCTTC. Amino acids: CASSTASYGYTF. The chain couples TRBV7-2 to TRBJ1-2; unclear D gene. This CDR3 is 12 amino acids long. V was clipped by 5 bases and J by 4 bases, with 8 bases between them. Germline V CDR1 and CDR2: SGHTA, FQGNSA.